The T cell receptor (beta chain) described here comes from a study of blood T cell repertoires in COVID-19 (TCRdb year 2020). Regarding the study in general: Collaborator samples came from the United States, Italy and Spain and covered acute and convalescent phases of COVID-19. The material from the prospective study consisted of cDNA or gDNA derived from T cells, B-cell-depleted T cells, or PBMCs. The dataset comprised deeply sampled blood TCRbeta repertoires from subjects exposed to, actively infected with, or recovered from COVID-19. The repertoires were made available in a free public database intended to serve as a resource for research on the immune response to SARS-CoV-2. The samples were drawn from two sources: the first 160 participants of the ongoing ImmuneRACE study, and 950 to 1,500 subjects contributed by 6 global collaborators. A de-identified subject ID, COVID-19 status, age in years and sex were almost always included in the sample metadata. Where HLA class I and class II types were available, the types were taken from metadata supplied by the sample provider, not from assay-based typing.

The immunoSEQ Assay, a bias-controlled multiplex PCR, was used to amplify TCRbeta CDR3 regions from genomic DNA. The paper's data handling went like this. Within the assay, amplification of reference gene primers was used to estimate how many nucleated cells each sample contained. To quantify the absolute abundance of each unique TCRbeta CDR3 rearrangement, sequence reads were collapsed and filtered. For each sample, productive Simpson clonality was calculated as the square root of Simpson's diversity index over productive rearrangements. TCRdb provides this immuneACCESS table in a form limited to in-frame rearrangements. Some clones are lacking; in checked studies, under half of them reflect an unresolved V gene, and why the rest are absent is not known. V and J calls and clone size are copied from that table; D and trimming were computed from the DNA. Recorded for this sample are 95,000 to 150,000 clones; about four fifths of them occurred a single time. The ten largest clones represent 3.9% of the sample.

About this clone: Its antigen is currently not known. Per-nucleotide qualities are absent, and no much larger clonotype sits a single base away.

General findings and caveats noted by the study authors: How much clinical and demographic metadata was included differed by source and by participant, and the metadata was provided uncurated.

CDR1 GTSNPN and CDR2 SVGIG are derived from the germline V gene (reference sequence). V is clipped by 1 base and J by 2 bases, and the sequence between their germline boundaries is 14 bases long. From the cysteine up to the phenylalanine, the CDR3 has a length of 15 residues. Only the CDR3 region is kept as DNA, spanning 45 bases read in frame from base 1. Participants in the prospective study were enrolled through a virtual design, were aged about 18 to 89 years, and lived in roughly 25 United States geographic areas. In the prospective study, cohorts were assigned on the basis of participant-reported clinical history obtained from a screening survey and a study questionnaire. ImmuneRACE Cohort 3 recovered participants were defined by two consecutive negative NP/OP PCR tests, healthcare professional clearance, or symptom resolution. Each participant in the prospective study had whole blood, serum and a nasopharyngeal or oropharyngeal swab collected by mobile phlebotomists. Over an approximately 2-month period, participants in the prospective study had the option of providing additional blood draws and questionnaires. Prospective study blood samples were shipped either frozen or at room temperature before DNA extraction.

The sequencing input was PBMCs or T cells enriched from blood (not recorded which). The receptor comes from a woman in her twenties or thirties who had recovered from COVID-19. Rearrangement joined TRBV30 to TRBJ1-2; possibly the D gene is TRBD1, per 5 matching bases. The bases are TGTGCCTGGAGTGATTGGGGCGATCTCAACTATGGCTACACCTTC. Its protein product is CAWSDWGDLNYGYTF.